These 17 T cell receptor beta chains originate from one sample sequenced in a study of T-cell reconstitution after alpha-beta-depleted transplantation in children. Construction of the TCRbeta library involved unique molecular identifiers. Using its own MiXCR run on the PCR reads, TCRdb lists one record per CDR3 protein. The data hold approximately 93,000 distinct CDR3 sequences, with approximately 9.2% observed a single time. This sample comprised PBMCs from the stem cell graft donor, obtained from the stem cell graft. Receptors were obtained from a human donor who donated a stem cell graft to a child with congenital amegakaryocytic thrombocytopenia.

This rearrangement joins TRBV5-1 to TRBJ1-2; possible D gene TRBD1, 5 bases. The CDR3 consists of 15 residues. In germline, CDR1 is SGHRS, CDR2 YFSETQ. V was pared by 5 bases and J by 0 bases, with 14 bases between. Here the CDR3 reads CASRLSPGPNYGYTF. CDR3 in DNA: TGCGCCAGCAGACTGAGTCCGGGGCCTAACTATGGCTACACCTTC.

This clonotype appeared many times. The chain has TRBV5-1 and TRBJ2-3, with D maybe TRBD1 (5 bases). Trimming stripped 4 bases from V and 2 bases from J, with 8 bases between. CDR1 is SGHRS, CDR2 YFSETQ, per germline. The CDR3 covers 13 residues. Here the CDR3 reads CASSMDNTDTQYF. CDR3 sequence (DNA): TGCGCCAGCAGCATGGACAACACAGATACGCAGTATTTT.

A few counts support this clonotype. CDR3 loop: CASSLSPGEGYGYTF. The DNA for the CDR3 is TGTGCCAGCAGCTTGAGTCCCGGTGAAGGCTATGGCTACACCTTC. The chain links TRBV5-5 to TRBJ1-2; no clear D gene. Germline CDR1 SGHKS, CDR2 YYEKEE (reference sequence). The V and J ends lost 1 base and 4 bases respectively, with 14 bases between them. The CDR3 is 15 amino acids.

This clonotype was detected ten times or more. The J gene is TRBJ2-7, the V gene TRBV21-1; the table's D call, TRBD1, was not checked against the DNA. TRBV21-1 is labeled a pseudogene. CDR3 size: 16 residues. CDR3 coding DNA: TGTGCCAGCAGCAAAGCAGGGGACAGGTTCTCCTACGAGCAGTACTTC. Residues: CASSKAGDRFSYEQYF.

The chain's CDR3 is CASSALNGFDQPQHF. In DNA, the CDR3 is TGTGCCAGCAGCGCCTTAAATGGTTTCGATCAGCCCCAGCATTTT. This sequence joins TRBV2 and TRBJ1-5, with D unclear. With 6 bases removed from V and 5 bases from J, the gap between germline ends came to 17 bases. There are 15 residues in the CDR3. Germline assignment: CDR1 SNHLY and CDR2 FYNNEI.

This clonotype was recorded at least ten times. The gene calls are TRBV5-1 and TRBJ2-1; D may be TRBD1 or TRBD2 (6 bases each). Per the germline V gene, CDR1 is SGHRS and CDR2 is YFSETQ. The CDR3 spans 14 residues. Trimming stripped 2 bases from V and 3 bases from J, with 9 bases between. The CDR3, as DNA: TGCGCCAGCAGCTTAGGAGGGGGCTACAATGAGCAGTTCTTC. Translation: CASSLGGGYNEQFF.

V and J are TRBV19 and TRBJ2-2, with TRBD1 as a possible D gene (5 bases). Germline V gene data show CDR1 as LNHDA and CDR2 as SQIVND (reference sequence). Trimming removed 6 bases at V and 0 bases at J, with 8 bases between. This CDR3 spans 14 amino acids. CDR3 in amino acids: CASRKGPNTGELFF. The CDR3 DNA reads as TGTGCCAGTAGGAAGGGGCCGAACACCGGGGAGCTGTTTTTT.

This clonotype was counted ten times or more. CDR3 region: CSARVRNTEAFF. The CDR3 bases are TGCAGTGCTAGAGTCAGGAACACTGAAGCTTTCTTT. This chain links TRBV20-1 with TRBJ1-1; D remains ambiguous. CDR1 is DFQATT and CDR2 is SNEGSKA in the germline V gene (reference sequence). CDR3 length: 12 amino acids. V was cut by 1 base and J by 1 base, with 4 bases left in between.

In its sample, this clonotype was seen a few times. The CDR3 region has the DNA TGTGCCAGCAGCCAACTTGGGACCCACGGAGATACGCAGTATTTT. Amino acids: CASSQLGTHGDTQYF. The chain joins TRBV14 to TRBJ2-3; D possibly uses TRBD1 or TRBD2 (5 bases each). V was pared by 2 bases and J by 5 bases, with 14 bases between. Germline CDR1 is SGHDN and CDR2 is FVKESK. CDR3 size: 15 residues.

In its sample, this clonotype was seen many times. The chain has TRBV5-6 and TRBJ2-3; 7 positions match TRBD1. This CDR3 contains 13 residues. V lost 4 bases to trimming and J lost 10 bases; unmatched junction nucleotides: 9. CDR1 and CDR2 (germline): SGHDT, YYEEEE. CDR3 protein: CASSATGSGAQYF. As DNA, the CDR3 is TGTGCCAGCAGCGCGACAGGGTCCGGCGCGCAGTATTTT.

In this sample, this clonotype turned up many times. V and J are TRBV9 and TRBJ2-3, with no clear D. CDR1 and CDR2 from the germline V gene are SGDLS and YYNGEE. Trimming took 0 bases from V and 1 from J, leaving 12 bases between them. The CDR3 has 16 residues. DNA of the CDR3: TGTGCCAGCAGCGTAGGGCTCAACGATCGCACAGATACGCAGTATTTT. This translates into CASSVGLNDRTDTQYF.

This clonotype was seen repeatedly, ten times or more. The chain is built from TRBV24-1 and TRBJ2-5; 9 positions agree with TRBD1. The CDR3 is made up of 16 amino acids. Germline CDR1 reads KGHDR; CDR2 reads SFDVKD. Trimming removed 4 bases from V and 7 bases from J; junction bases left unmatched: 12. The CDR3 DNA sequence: TGTGCCACCAGTGACCCCAGACAGGGGGTTAGGGGGACCCAGTACTTC. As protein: CATSDPRQGVRGTQYF.

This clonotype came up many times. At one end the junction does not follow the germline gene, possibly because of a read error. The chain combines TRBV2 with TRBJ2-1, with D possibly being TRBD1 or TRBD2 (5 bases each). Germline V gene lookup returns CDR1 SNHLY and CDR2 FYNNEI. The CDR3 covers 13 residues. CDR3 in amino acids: CASSRGPRGTQGF. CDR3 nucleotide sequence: TGTGCCAGCAGTCGAGGTCCCCGGGGAACTCAGGGCTTC.

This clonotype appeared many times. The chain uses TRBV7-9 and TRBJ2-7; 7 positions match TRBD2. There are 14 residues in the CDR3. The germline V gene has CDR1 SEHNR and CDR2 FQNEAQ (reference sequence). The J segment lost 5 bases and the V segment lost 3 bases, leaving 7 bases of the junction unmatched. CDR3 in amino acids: CASSFERDADEQYF. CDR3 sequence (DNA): TGTGCCAGCAGCTTTGAGCGGGATGCCGACGAGCAGTACTTC.

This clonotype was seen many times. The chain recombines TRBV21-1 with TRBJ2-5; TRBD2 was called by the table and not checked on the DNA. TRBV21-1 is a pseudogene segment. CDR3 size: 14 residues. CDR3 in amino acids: CASTVALSQETQYF. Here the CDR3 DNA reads TGTGCCAGCACGGTAGCCCTCTCCCAAGAGACCCAGTACTTC.

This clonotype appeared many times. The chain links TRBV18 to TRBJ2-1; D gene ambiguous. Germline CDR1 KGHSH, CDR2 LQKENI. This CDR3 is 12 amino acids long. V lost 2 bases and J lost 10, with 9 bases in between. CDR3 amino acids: CASSPSMDEQFF. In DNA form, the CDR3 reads TGTGCCAGCTCACCAAGCATGGACGAGCAGTTCTTC.

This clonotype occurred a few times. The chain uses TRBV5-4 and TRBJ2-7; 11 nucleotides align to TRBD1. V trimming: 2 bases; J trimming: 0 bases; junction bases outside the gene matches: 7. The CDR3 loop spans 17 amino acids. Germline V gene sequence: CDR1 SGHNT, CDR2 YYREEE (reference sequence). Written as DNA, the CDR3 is TGTGCCAGCAGCTTTTACTGGACAGGGGGCAACTCCTACGAGCAGTACTTC. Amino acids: CASSFYWTGGNSYEQYF. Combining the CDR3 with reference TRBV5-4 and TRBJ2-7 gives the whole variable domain ETGVTQSPTHLIKTRGQQVTLRCSSQSGHNTVSWYQQALGQGPQFIFQYYREEENGRGNFPPRFSGLQFPNYSSELNVNALELDDSALYLCASSFYWTGGNSYEQYFGPGTRLTVT.